The 32 T cell receptor beta chains in this list originate from one sample, sequenced in a study of blood T cell repertoires in COVID-19. TCRdb's table, derived via immunoSEQ multiplex PCR, lists solely in-frame clones and lacks some. The profile shows about 300,000 clones, roughly nine tenths of them singletons. Sequenced input: peripheral blood. The receptors here all came from a woman younger than 45 with COVID-19, enrolled during active disease.

The chain carries TRBV18 and TRBJ1-3, with D possibly matching TRBD1 (5 bases). The V gene lost 5 bases and the J gene lost 0 bases, with 17 bases spanning the gap. Germline V lookup: CDR1 KGHSH, CDR2 LQKENI. The CDR3 length is 17 residues. DNA of the CDR3: TGTGCCAGCTCAAGCAGGGTTAACCCTCTCTCTGGAAACACCATATATTTT. It translates to CASSSRVNPLSGNTIYF.

The chain recombines TRBV24-1 with TRBJ1-5; 11 positions agree with TRBD1. V was pared by 9 bases and J by 6 bases, with 6 bases of the junction left unmatched. The CDR3 consists of 14 residues. The germline CDR1 and CDR2 sequences are KGHDR and SFDVKD. CDR3 nucleotides: TGTGCCACCGGGACAGGGGGTAGGTGTCAGCCCCAGCATTTT. It yields the protein CATGTGGRCQPQHF.

The gene calls are TRBV27 and TRBJ2-3; TRBD1 might be the D (6 bases). Per germline, CDR1 MNHEY and CDR2 SMNVEV (reference sequence). V gave up 3 bases and J gave up 10 bases, with 8 bases separating them. The CDR3 extends over 11 amino acids. For the CDR3, the DNA is TGTGCCAGCAGTTTGGGACATGCGCAGTATTTT. Amino acids: CASSLGHAQYF.

The CDR3: CASSLTSARDEQFF. The CDR3 DNA reads as TGTGCCAGCAGCTTAACTAGCGCGCGGGATGAGCAGTTCTTC. This sequence joins TRBV7-2 and TRBJ2-1, with 7 bases that match TRBD2. Trimming took 2 bases from V and 8 from J; bases not matched to a gene: 6. Germline assignment: CDR1 SGHTA and CDR2 FQGNSA. This CDR3 contains 14 residues. Supplemented by reference TRBV7-2 and TRBJ2-1, the full variable domain reads GAGVSQSPSNKVTEKGKDVELRCDPISGHTALYWYRQSLGQGLEFLIYFQGNSAPDKSGLPSDRFSAERTGGSVSTLTIQRTQQEDSAVYLCASSLTSARDEQFFGPGTRLTVL.

The chain recombines TRBV27 with TRBJ1-6, with 11 positions matching TRBD1. V lost 2 bases to trimming and J lost 6 bases; unmatched junction nucleotides: 3. The CDR3 has 16 amino acids. Germline loops: CDR1 MNHEY, CDR2 SMNVEV (reference sequence). CDR3 region: CASSLVGQGANSPLHF. CDR3 DNA sequence: TGTGCCAGCAGTTTAGTTGGACAGGGGGCTAATTCACCCCTCCACTTT.

The chain joins TRBV30 to TRBJ2-7; D might be TRBD2 (6 bases). Germline V gene data show CDR1 as GTSNPN and CDR2 as SVGIG (reference sequence). V was clipped by 0 bases and J by 6 bases, with 9 bases between them. This CDR3 spans 12 amino acids. CDR3 loop: CAWSVGGSEQYF. Written as DNA, the CDR3 is TGTGCCTGGAGTGTAGGAGGGAGCGAGCAGTACTTC.

The V call is TRBV27, the J call TRBJ1-6; 7 bases align to TRBD1. The junction had 8 bases not matched to a gene; V was cut back by 5 bases and J by 7 bases. The germline CDR1 and CDR2 sequences are MNHEY and SMNVEV (reference sequence). This CDR3 contains 15 residues. The CDR3 sequence: CASSLTGTENSPLHF. The CDR3 nucleotides read TGTGCCAGCAGTCTGACCGGGACAGAGAATTCACCCCTCCACTTT.

The chain joins TRBV20-1 to TRBJ1-6; maybe TRBD1 (5 bases). This CDR3 is 14 amino acids long. V was clipped by 3 bases and J by 6 bases, with 12 bases between them. CDR1 is DFQATT, CDR2 SNEGSKA, per germline (reference sequence). In DNA, the CDR3 is TGCAGTGCTAGTGCAGCGCAGGGTAATTCACCCCTCCACTTT. Encoded protein: CSASAAQGNSPLHF.

The sample holds one count of this clone. This chain connects TRBV6-2 or TRBV6-3 to TRBJ1-2; D unclear. Germline CDR1 MNHEY, CDR2 SVGEGT. The V gene lost 6 bases and the J gene lost 2 bases, with 10 bases spanning the gap. CDR3 length: 13 residues. The DNA for the CDR3 is TGTGCCAGCAGCTTTCAAGCCAACTATGGCTACACCTTC. As protein: CASSFQANYGYTF.

The chain links TRBV15 to TRBJ1-5; D is unclear. V lost 2 bases and J lost 9, with 14 bases in between. Germline V gene lookup returns CDR1 LNHNV and CDR2 YYDKDF (reference sequence). The CDR3 runs 14 residues. CDR3 DNA: TGTGCCACCAGCAGAAACAATAGACTGACGCCCCAGCATTTT. It codes for CATSRNNRLTPQHF.

The chain recombines TRBV6-5 with TRBJ2-1; D perhaps matches TRBD1 (5 bases). V lost 9 bases to trimming and J lost 5 bases, with 17 bases between them. The CDR3 length is 14 residues. Germline V gene sequence: CDR1 MNHEY, CDR2 SVGAGI. The CDR3 loop reads CASRGRERNNEQFF. CDR3 nucleotide sequence: TGTGCCAGTCGTGGCAGGGAAAGAAACAATGAGCAGTTCTTC.

This chain joins TRBV20-1 and TRBJ2-7; a possible D gene is TRBD2 (7 bases). Germline-derived CDR1 and CDR2 are DFQATT and SNEGSKA (reference sequence). The germline V and J ends were trimmed by 3 bases and 12 bases, with 27 bases remaining between them. The length of the CDR3 is 15 residues. CDR3 region: CSASPRAQAAGALYV. DNA for the CDR3: TGCAGTGCTAGTCCCCGAGCCCAAGCGGCGGGGGCCTTGTACGTC.

The V call is TRBV19, the J call TRBJ1-1, with 12 nucleotides matching TRBD1. This CDR3 contains 14 residues. The trim removed 4 bases at V and 7 bases at J, leaving 4 bases unmatched. Per germline, CDR1 LNHDA and CDR2 SQIVND (reference sequence). This CDR3 reads CASSRDRGLYEAFF. CDR3 DNA sequence: TGTGCCAGTAGTAGGGACAGGGGGCTATATGAAGCTTTCTTT.

The gene calls are TRBV11-2 and TRBJ1-4; weak D call: TRBD1 (5 bases). Between the trimmed V and J ends, which lost 1 base and 6 bases, there was a span of 9 bases. Germline V gives CDR1 SGHAT, CDR2 FQNNGV. The CDR3 sequence is 14 residues long. The CDR3 reads CASSLGQTDEKLFF. In DNA, the CDR3 is TGTGCCAGCAGCTTAGGACAGACCGATGAAAAACTGTTTTTT.

This clone appeared a single time. This chain connects TRBV9 to TRBJ2-1; D gene uncertain. V was cut by 3 bases and J by 1 base, with 5 bases left in between. The CDR3 spans 13 residues. In germline, CDR1 is SGDLS, CDR2 YYNGEE. CDR3 loop: CASSAESYNEQFF. Written as DNA, the CDR3 is TGTGCCAGCAGCGCAGAATCCTACAATGAGCAGTTCTTC.

The chain combines TRBV7-3 with TRBJ2-7, with 10 bases lining up with TRBD2. Unmatched junction bases numbered 14, after V lost 5 bases and J lost 7 bases. CDR1 is SGHTA, CDR2 FQGTGA, per germline. This CDR3 is built from 16 residues. The CDR3 DNA follows: TGTGCCAGCAGCCTTACTAGCGGGGTGCCCCCTTGGGAGCAGTACTTC. It codes for CASSLTSGVPPWEQYF.

The chain employs TRBV5-1 and TRBJ1-3; a weak D match, TRBD1 (5 bases). The V end was cut by 4 bases, the J end by 4 bases, with 18 bases between. The CDR3 totals 16 residues. Germline V CDR1 and CDR2: SGHRS, YFSETQ. As DNA, the CDR3 is TGCGCCAGCAGCGCGGGGCGGCCCTTGGGAGGAAACACCATATATTTT. Amino acid sequence: CASSAGRPLGGNTIYF.

The chain has TRBV6-5 and TRBJ1-1; no firm D call. Germline values: CDR1 MNHEY, CDR2 SVGAGI. V lost 2 bases and J 5 bases, leaving 15 bases between the germline ends. CDR3 size: 15 residues. CDR3 in DNA: TGTGCCAGCAGTTACAGTAGAGGGCGGAGTACTGAAGCTTTCTTT. This translates into CASSYSRGRSTEAFF.

Comment on this clone: The junction and the germline gene differ at one end; a read error may be behind it. The CDR3: CASSQDAIQQTQYF. The CDR3 DNA follows: TGTGCCAGCAGCCAAGACGCTATCCAACAGACCCAGTACTTC. The V gene is TRBV3-1 (or the pseudogene TRBV3-2), the J gene TRBJ2-5, with unresolved D. This CDR3 is 14 amino acids long. The germline CDR1 and CDR2 sequences are LGHDT and YNNKEL (reference sequence).

The chain links TRBV29-1 to TRBJ2-7; TRBD1 matches at 8 bases. The germline CDR1 and CDR2 sequences are SQVTM and ANQGSEA. The CDR3 spans 13 residues. After removal of 6 bases from V and 2 bases from J, the junction contained 6 bases not matched to a gene. Here the CDR3 reads CSVLDRETYEQYF. In DNA, the CDR3 is TGCAGCGTCCTGGACAGGGAGACCTACGAGCAGTACTTC.

V is TRBV18 and J is TRBJ1-1, with unresolved D. CDR1 is KGHSH and CDR2 is LQKENI in the germline V gene. V gave up 1 base and J gave up 0 bases, with 15 bases separating them. The CDR3 loop spans 17 amino acids. The CDR3 DNA is TGTGCCAGCTCACCACTGGGGAGCGGGAGGGTGAACACTGAAGCTTTCTTT. Amino acid sequence: CASSPLGSGRVNTEAFF.

On this clone itself: The same CDR3 also results from other DNA sequences found in this sample. The gene calls are TRBV4-1 and TRBJ1-6, with 7 nucleotides matching TRBD1. CDR3 length: 14 residues. V lost 5 bases, J lost 10 bases, and 8 bases stayed unmatched. Germline CDR1 and CDR2: MGHRA and YSYEKL. The CDR3 sequence is CASSSDRVGSPLHF. CDR3 nucleotides: TGCGCCAGCAGCTCCGACAGGGTGGGGTCACCCCTCCACTTT.

The chain joins TRBV10-1 to TRBJ1-5, with TRBD1 matching over 9 bases. Losses at the gene ends were 7 bases for V and 5 bases for J; bases not matched to a gene: 12. Germline loops: CDR1 WNHNN, CDR2 SYGVQD (reference sequence). The CDR3 length is 16 residues. CDR3 region: CASTITEGQGDQPQHF. The CDR3 coding sequence is TGCGCCAGCACCATCACCGAGGGACAGGGAGATCAGCCCCAGCATTTT.

The V gene is TRBV2, the J gene TRBJ2-3; 8 nucleotides agree with TRBD1. There are 13 residues in the CDR3. The germline V gene has CDR1 SNHLY and CDR2 FYNNEI. V lost 9 bases, J lost 5 bases, and 7 bases stayed unmatched. DNA for the CDR3: TGTGCCAGTACGTACAGGGGGTTAGATACGCAGTATTTT. Translation gives CASTYRGLDTQYF. Using reference TRBV2 and TRBJ2-3 for the parts outside the CDR3, the full variable domain is EPEVTQTPSHQVTQMGQEVILRCVPISNHLYFYWYRQILGQKVEFLVSFYNNEISEKSEIFDDQFSVERPDGSNFTLKIRSTKLEDSAMYFCASTYRGLDTQYFGPGTRLTVL.

This clone was detected a few times. The rearrangement uses TRBV9 and TRBJ1-6, with TRBD1 matching 9 bases. The trim removed 1 base at V and 7 bases at J, leaving 3 bases unmatched. This CDR3 has 15 residues. Per the germline V gene, CDR1 is SGDLS and CDR2 is YYNGEE. CDR3 coding DNA: TGTGCCAGCAGCGTACGCGGGACAGGGAATTCACCCCTCCACTTT. Translation gives CASSVRGTGNSPLHF.

The V and J genes are TRBV30 and TRBJ1-6, with 7 bases identical to TRBD1. The length of the CDR3 is 14 residues. V trimming: 5 bases; J trimming: 8 bases; junction bases outside the gene matches: 9. CDR1 and CDR2 (germline): GTSNPN, SVGIG (reference sequence). CDR3 loop: CAWQGVTRDSPLHF. CDR3 nucleotide sequence: TGTGCCTGGCAGGGGGTTACTCGGGATTCACCCCTCCACTTT. Filled out from reference TRBV30 and TRBJ1-6, the complete variable domain reads SQTIHQWPATLVQPVGSPLSLECTVEGTSNPNLYWYRQAAGRGLQLLFYSVGIGQISSEVPQNLSASRPQDRQFILSSKKLLLSDSGFYLCAWQGVTRDSPLHFGNGTRLTVT.

In this sample, this clone turned up once. J is TRBJ1-6 and V is TRBV13; 8 bases agree with TRBD1. The CDR3 covers 15 residues. CDR1 is PRHDT and CDR2 is FYEKMQ in the germline V gene (reference sequence). The trim removed 0 bases at V and 10 bases at J, leaving 5 bases unmatched. CDR3 DNA sequence: TGTGCCAGCAGCTTAGGGACAGGGGTACGGTCACCCCTCCACTTT. Translated, it gives CASSLGTGVRSPLHF.

The chain carries TRBV7-3 and TRBJ2-3, with 7 bases lining up with TRBD1. V shed 1 base, J shed 6 bases, and the junction held 1 base outside the gene matches. The CDR3 consists of 13 residues. Germline V gene lookup returns CDR1 SGHTA and CDR2 FQGTGA. CDR3 DNA: TGTGCCAGCAGCTTAATACAGGGGGATACGCAGTATTTT. Protein sequence: CASSLIQGDTQYF.

The chain couples TRBV6-5 to TRBJ1-1, with D perhaps TRBD1 (5 bases). The germline CDR1 and CDR2 sequences are MNHEY and SVGAGI. V lost 5 bases and J 1 base, leaving 14 bases between the germline ends. The CDR3 has 15 amino acids. CDR3 sequence (DNA): TGTGCCAGCAGTCCGCGGGGACGGTCGAACACTGAAGCTTTCTTT. Translating gives CASSPRGRSNTEAFF.

The chain carries TRBV7-9 and TRBJ1-1; D unclear. Germline V gene data show CDR1 as SEHNR and CDR2 as FQNEAQ (reference sequence). CDR3 length: 15 residues. Trimming took off 4 bases at V and 4 bases at J, with 16 bases between the two ends. The CDR3 bases are TGTGCCAGCAGCTCCGGGGTGGGCGACCTCACTGAAGCTTTCTTT. Translation gives CASSSGVGDLTEAFF.

This clone came up once. The CDR3: CASSQGEGTSNEQFF. The CDR3 region has the DNA TGTGCCAGCAGCCAAGGAGAAGGGACTAGCAATGAGCAGTTCTTC. The gene calls are TRBV4-2 and TRBJ2-1, with 8 bases aligning to TRBD2. The germline V gene encodes CDR1 LGHNA and CDR2 YNFKEQ. The CDR3 contains 15 residues. J gave up 6 bases and V 1 base, and 5 bases lay outside the gene matches.

The rearrangement uses TRBV7-6 and TRBJ2-7; D remains unclear. This CDR3 is 12 amino acids long. V lost 5 bases and J 3 bases, leaving 8 bases between the germline ends. In germline, CDR1 is SGHVS, CDR2 FNYEAQ. CDR3 residues: CASSPNFYEQYF. CDR3 nucleotide sequence: TGTGCCAGCAGCCCCAATTTCTACGAGCAGTACTTC.